Below, 22 T cell receptor beta chains from the same sample are listed, as sequenced in a study of beta chain features in type 1 diabetes. These receptors lack a known antigen. The study reverse transcribed the entire isolated RNA, so it sequenced expressed TCRB transcripts. Sequenced by immunoSEQ multiplex PCR; TCRdb stores in-frame clones only, minus some. The table records roughly 700,000 clones, about an eighth of them present only once. Findings of the study overall: People with Type 1 diabetes carried modestly yet significantly shorter TCRB CDR3s in all four CD4+ subsets.

Material: naive CD4+ T cells from blood. These receptors all stem from a man between 18 and 35 years old with type 1 diabetes.

This clone has only a few counts. The genes are TRBV7-3 and TRBJ2-3; perhaps TRBD2 as D (5 bases). Trimming removed 4 bases from V and 8 bases from J, with 16 bases in between. Germline CDR1 SGHTA, CDR2 FQGTGA. The CDR3 is 14 residues long. The chain's CDR3 is CASSSPLVEGTQYF. In DNA, the CDR3 is TGTGCCAGCAGCTCCCCCCTAGTTGAGGGTACGCAGTATTTT.

The chain is built from TRBV29-1 and TRBJ1-2, with no clear D. The CDR3 sequence is 12 residues long. Germline assignment: CDR1 SQVTM and CDR2 ANQGSEA. V was clipped by 4 bases and J by 4 bases, with 10 bases between them. DNA for the CDR3: TGCAGCGTTGTCATAGGAACCTATGGCTACACCTTC. It specifies CSVVIGTYGYTF.

The chain uses TRBV19 and TRBJ2-7; 8 bases are a match to TRBD1. J gave up 6 bases and V 3 bases, and 7 bases lay outside the gene matches. CDR3 length: 14 amino acids. Germline V lookup: CDR1 LNHDA, CDR2 SQIVND (reference sequence). In nucleotides, the CDR3 is TGTGCCAGTAGTATCCAGGGGGCGCTGGGCGAGCAGTACTTC. Amino acids: CASSIQGALGEQYF.

The rearrangement uses TRBV28 and TRBJ1-2; D unresolved. Germline lookup yields CDR1 MDHEN and CDR2 SYDVKM. The CDR3 is 14 amino acids. V lost 7 bases to trimming and J lost 2 bases, with 14 bases between them. The CDR3 bases are TGTGCCAGCAAACCCTACGCGGGCAACTATGGCTACACCTTC. It yields the protein CASKPYAGNYGYTF.

This clone was seen a handful of times. Distinct nucleotide sequences in the sample also encode this CDR3. The V gene is TRBV7-2, the J gene TRBJ1-2; 9 bases align to TRBD1. The CDR3 is 13 residues long. V was pared by 5 bases and J by 5 bases, with 3 bases of the junction left unmatched. Germline V gene lookup returns CDR1 SGHTA and CDR2 FQGNSA. This CDR3 is CASSPGQGYGYTF. In DNA form, the CDR3 reads TGTGCCAGCAGCCCCGGACAGGGGTATGGCTACACCTTC. The full variable domain, rest sourced from reference TRBV7-2 and TRBJ1-2, is GAGVSQSPSNKVTEKGKDVELRCDPISGHTALYWYRQSLGQGLEFLIYFQGNSAPDKSGLPSDRFSAERTGGSVSTLTIQRTQQEDSAVYLCASSPGQGYGYTFGSGTRLTVV.

The chain uses TRBV29-1 and TRBJ2-2; 9 bases line up with TRBD1. The junction had 7 bases not matched to a gene; V was cut back by 3 bases and J by 2 bases. Germline values: CDR1 SQVTM, CDR2 ANQGSEA. The CDR3 extends over 16 amino acids. CDR3 protein: CSVDLGQGRNTGELFF. The CDR3 coding sequence is TGCAGCGTTGATCTGGGACAGGGAAGAAACACCGGGGAGCTGTTTTTT.

This clone was observed a few times. V gene TRBV28 combines with J gene TRBJ1-1; D might be TRBD1 (5 bases). This CDR3 comprises 13 residues. Germline-derived CDR1 and CDR2 are MDHEN and SYDVKM. The V end lost 4 bases, the J end lost 6 bases, and 12 bases lay between the germline ends. The DNA of the CDR3 is TGTGCCAGCAGTTCCCGGGACTATTCTGAAGCTTTCTTT. Its translation: CASSSRDYSEAFF. Based on the CDR3 plus reference TRBV28 and TRBJ1-1, the full variable domain is DVKVTQSSRYLVKRTGEKVFLECVQDMDHENMFWYRQDPGLGLRLIYFSYDVKMKEKGDIPEGYSVSREKKERFSLILESASTNQTSMYLCASSSRDYSEAFFGQGTRLTVV.

The gene calls are TRBV7-9 and TRBJ2-7, with unresolved D. Germline V gives CDR1 SEHNR, CDR2 FQNEAQ (reference sequence). The ends were cut back, 1 base at V and 6 bases at J, with 10 bases in the middle. The CDR3 covers 13 residues. CDR3 DNA sequence: TGTGCCAGCAGCTTAGACCCGTCGGGCGAGCAGTACTTC. Translated, it gives CASSLDPSGEQYF. The full variable domain, in which reference TRBV7-9 and TRBJ2-7 provide the parts outside the CDR3, is DTGVSQNPRHKITKRGQNVTFRCDPISEHNRLYWYRQTLGQGPEFLTYFQNEAQLEKSRLLSDRFSAERPKGSFSTLEIQRTEQGDSAMYLCASSLDPSGEQYFGPGTRLTVT.

Points on this clone: At the DNA level, this CDR3 is encoded by other sequences in the same sample as well. J is TRBJ1-3 and V is TRBV15; D is undetermined. CDR1 is LNHNV and CDR2 is YYDKDF in the germline V gene (reference sequence). The V end lost 0 bases, the J end lost 2 bases, and 8 bases lay between the germline ends. This CDR3 spans 15 amino acids. The CDR3 DNA is TGTGCCACCAGCAGAGATCCGGGGACTGGAAACACCATATATTTT. Its translation is CATSRDPGTGNTIYF.

The chain couples TRBV9 to TRBJ2-3, with 9 positions matching TRBD1. V lost 3 bases to trimming and J lost 1 base; unmatched junction nucleotides: 3. This CDR3 has 15 amino acids. Germline V gives CDR1 SGDLS, CDR2 YYNGEE. The CDR3 bases are TGTGCCAGCAGCGAGAGACAGGGGGGCACAGATACGCAGTATTTT. Translating it yields CASSERQGGTDTQYF.

V usage is TRBV5-1 and J usage is TRBJ2-7; maybe TRBD1 (6 bases). This CDR3 spans 15 amino acids. V was trimmed by 4 bases and J by 6 bases, leaving 20 bases between them. Germline loops: CDR1 SGHRS, CDR2 YFSETQ. The CDR3 protein is CASSQIQGPAGEQYF. CDR3 in DNA: TGCGCCAGCAGCCAAATACAGGGTCCTGCTGGCGAGCAGTACTTC.

The chain links TRBV2 to TRBJ1-2; D is uncertain. CDR3 length: 13 amino acids. Per the germline V gene, CDR1 is SNHLY and CDR2 is FYNNEI. Trimming removed 3 bases at V and 7 bases at J, with 12 bases between. CDR3 coding DNA: TGTGCCAGCAGTGAGACATCCCCCCGTGGCTACACCTTC. The encoded protein is CASSETSPRGYTF.

This clone has only a few counts. In DNA form, the CDR3 reads TGTGCCAGCAGGACAGGGTCAGGCGAGACCCAGTACTTC. This encodes CASRTGSGETQYF. The chain combines TRBV6-6 with TRBJ2-5; the match to TRBD1 covers 7 bases. Germline V CDR1 and CDR2: MNHNY, SVGAGI (reference sequence). CDR3 length: 13 residues. The V gene end was trimmed by 6 bases and the J gene end by 5 bases; junction bases not matched to a gene: 6.

The sample holds a few counts of this clone. V and J are TRBV11-2 and TRBJ2-2; D gene ambiguous. Trimming removed 2 bases at V and 6 bases at J, with 16 bases between. Germline-derived CDR1 and CDR2 are SGHAT and FQNNGV. This CDR3 is 16 amino acids long. In nucleotides, the CDR3 is TGTGCCAGCAGCTTATTGATTGCGAGTCTGGCCGGGGAGCTGTTTTTT. It is translated as CASSLLIASLAGELFF.

The CDR3 sequence: CSVEGQRNTGELFF. CDR3 DNA sequence: TGCAGCGTTGAAGGTCAAAGGAACACCGGGGAGCTGTTTTTT. The V call is TRBV29-1, the J call TRBJ2-2; D is unclear. Trimming cost V 1 base and J 1 base, with 7 bases left between them. CDR1 is SQVTM and CDR2 is ANQGSEA in the germline V gene. CDR3 length equals 14 residues.

This clone appeared a few times. The rearrangement uses TRBV14 and TRBJ2-7; 9 positions match TRBD2. With 0 bases clipped from V and 2 bases from J, the junction kept 2 bases outside the gene matches. The CDR3 runs to 15 residues. The germline gives CDR1 SGHDN, CDR2 FVKESK. CDR3 residues: CASSQDSGGPYEQYF. Here the CDR3 DNA reads TGTGCCAGCAGCCAAGATAGCGGGGGCCCCTACGAGCAGTACTTC.

The table lists this clone with a few counts. CDR3 in amino acids: CAISLGGDYGYTF. The CDR3 DNA reads as TGTGCCATCAGCCTCGGTGGTGACTATGGCTACACCTTC. V usage is TRBV10-3 and J usage is TRBJ1-2, with D hard to call. This CDR3 contains 13 residues. Germline V gives CDR1 ENHRY, CDR2 SYGVKD. V was clipped by 6 bases and J by 3 bases, with 11 bases between them.

The V and J genes are TRBV4-1 and TRBJ1-5; D uncertain. Germline-derived CDR1 and CDR2 are MGHRA and YSYEKL. V was trimmed by 0 bases and J by 6 bases, leaving 15 bases between them. The CDR3 consists of 16 residues. In nucleotides, the CDR3 is TGCGCCAGCAGCCAAGAAAACGGCGGTTTTGGTCAGCCCCAGCATTTT. Residues: CASSQENGGFGQPQHF.

This chain links TRBV28 with TRBJ2-7; 8 bases fit TRBD1. There are 16 residues in the CDR3. Germline V gene lookup returns CDR1 MDHEN and CDR2 SYDVKM. The V and J ends lost 6 bases and 4 bases, in that order; junction bases with no gene match: 14. The CDR3 DNA reads as TGTGCCAGCAGCTGGACAGGGCGGCCGGGGGCATACGAGCAGTACTTC. Amino acid sequence: CASSWTGRPGAYEQYF.

CDR3 in DNA: TGTGCCAGCAGCTTAGTGGGCCCAAAGCTCAATGAGCAGTTCTTC. This translates into CASSLVGPKLNEQFF. J is TRBJ2-1 and V is TRBV7-9; D uncertain. Germline assignment: CDR1 SEHNR and CDR2 FQNEAQ (reference sequence). Trimming cost V 1 base and J 6 bases, with 13 bases left between them. CDR3 length equals 15 residues.

This clone was detected a few times. This chain joins TRBV4-1 and TRBJ2-7; possibly TRBD2 for D (6 bases). The CDR3 length is 16 residues. CDR1 MGHRA and CDR2 YSYEKL come from the germline V gene. V dropped 4 bases and J dropped 0 bases, with 16 bases sitting between them. CDR3 DNA sequence: TGCGCCAGCAGCCCGAGGACGCAGGGAGGCTCCTACGAGCAGTACTTC. Encoded protein: CASSPRTQGGSYEQYF.

The chain carries TRBV7-2 and TRBJ2-3; D is ambiguous. This CDR3 has 12 residues. Trimming took off 0 bases at V and 6 bases at J, with 4 bases between the two ends. Germline CDR1 SGHTA, CDR2 FQGNSA. CDR3 sequence reads: CASSLASDTQYF. CDR3 bases: TGTGCCAGCAGCTTAGCATCCGATACGCAGTATTTT.